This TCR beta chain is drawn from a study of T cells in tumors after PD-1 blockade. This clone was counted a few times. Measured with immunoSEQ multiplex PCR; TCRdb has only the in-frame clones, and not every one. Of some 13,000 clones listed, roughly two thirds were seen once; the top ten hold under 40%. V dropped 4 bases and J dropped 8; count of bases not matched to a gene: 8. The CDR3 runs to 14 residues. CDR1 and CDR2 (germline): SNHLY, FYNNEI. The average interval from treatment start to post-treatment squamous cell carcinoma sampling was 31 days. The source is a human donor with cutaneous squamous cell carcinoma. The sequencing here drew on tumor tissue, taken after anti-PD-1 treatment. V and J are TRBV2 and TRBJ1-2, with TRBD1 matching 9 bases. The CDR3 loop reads CASSVGQGRGGYTF. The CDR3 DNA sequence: TGTGCCAGCAGTGTGGGACAGGGAAGAGGCGGCTACACCTTC.